The next 22 T cell receptor beta chains were all read from a single sample in a study of shared clonotypes between healthy human individuals (dated by TCRdb to the early 2020s). The library was produced with the immunoSEQ multiplex PCR assay. TCRdb carries this immuneACCESS record with in-frame sequences only. Its versions omit some clonotypes, under half of them owing to an unresolved V gene in the studies checked, with the rest unexplained. The sample has 450,000 to 500,000 clones on record, more than 65% of them singletons. The top ten clones comprise about 13% of the sample. Sequenced material: PBMCs. These receptors all stem from a woman in her forties in good health. Some clones in this sample may be carry-over from other donors' samples.

The rearrangement links TRBV9 to TRBJ2-1; D is unresolved. Looked up from germline, CDR1 is SGDLS and CDR2 is YYNGEE. The CDR3 is 14 amino acids. Between the trimmed V and J ends, which lost 4 bases and 3 bases, there was a span of 11 bases. CDR3 nucleotide sequence: TGTGCCAGCAGCCCCGAAGGAAGCTACAATGAGCAGTTCTTC. Its protein is CASSPEGSYNEQFF.

This chain uses TRBV28 with TRBJ2-3; D may be TRBD1 or TRBD2 (5 bases each). Trimming cost V 2 bases and J 8 bases, with 20 bases left between them. Germline V gene sequence: CDR1 MDHEN, CDR2 SYDVKM. This CDR3 has 16 amino acids. The CDR3 sequence: CASSLNSRVWTGTQYF. Here the CDR3 DNA reads TGTGCCAGCAGTTTAAATAGCAGGGTGTGGACTGGTACGCAGTATTTT.

This clone has just a few counts. V is TRBV9 and J is TRBJ2-7, with D possibly TRBD2 on 7 matching bases. The V end lost 4 bases, the J end lost 0 bases, and 11 bases lay between the germline ends. Germline V gene lookup returns CDR1 SGDLS and CDR2 YYNGEE. This CDR3 has 14 residues. This CDR3 reads CASSPRGGSYEQYF. The CDR3 DNA is TGTGCCAGCAGCCCTAGGGGGGGCTCCTACGAGCAGTACTTC.

V and J are TRBV19 and TRBJ2-3; a possible D gene is TRBD2 (5 bases). Trimming took 4 bases from V and 5 from J, leaving 13 bases between them. The V gene's germline CDR1 is LNHDA and CDR2 SQIVND (reference sequence). This CDR3 is 14 amino acids long. In DNA form, the CDR3 reads TGTGCCAGTAGTAGCGGGTCCTTTGGAGATACGCAGTATTTT. The encoded protein is CASSSGSFGDTQYF.

Comments on this clone: This specimen includes other DNA sequences encoding the same CDR3. The rearrangement links TRBV5-6 to TRBJ2-7; possibly TRBD2 for D (5 bases). Germline V CDR1 and CDR2: SGHDT, YYEEEE. Trimming removed 4 bases at V and 3 bases at J, with 11 bases between. The CDR3 has 13 residues. CDR3 protein: CASSRAGVYEQYF. CDR3 bases: TGTGCCAGCAGCCGGGCCGGGGTCTACGAGCAGTACTTC.

A note on this clone: A far larger clone lies a single base away; this is likely a read error. The rearrangement joins TRBV28 to TRBJ2-7; 7 bases are shared with TRBD2. Germline CDR1 and CDR2: MDHEN and SYDVKM. The CDR3 spans 14 residues. This CDR3 is CATLQLAETYVQYF. For the CDR3, the DNA is TGTGCCACACTTCAGCTAGCGGAAACCTACGTGCAGTACTTC.

The CDR3 reads CASSPQRAQGEQPQHF. CDR3 sequence (DNA): TGTGCCAGCTCACCCCAAAGGGCTCAAGGGGAACAGCCCCAGCATTTT. The V call is TRBV18, the J call TRBJ1-5, with D possibly TRBD1 on 5 matching bases. Trimming left V 3 bases short and J 7 bases short, with 19 bases between. Germline assignment: CDR1 KGHSH and CDR2 LQKENI. CDR3 length: 16 amino acids.

The CDR3, as DNA: TGTGCCAGCAGCCAAAATGGGCCTAGCGGAACCTACGAGCAGTACTTC. It translates to CASSQNGPSGTYEQYF. The rearrangement uses TRBV4-2 and TRBJ2-7; 7 bases fit TRBD2. The CDR3 consists of 16 residues. The V and J ends lost 2 bases and 2 bases, in that order; junction bases with no gene match: 9. Germline values: CDR1 LGHNA, CDR2 YNFKEQ.

The chain is built from TRBV29-1 and TRBJ1-3, with a possible D match to TRBD1 (6 bases). The CDR3 length is 14 residues. The germline gives CDR1 SQVTM, CDR2 ANQGSEA. The V end was cut by 4 bases, the J end by 4 bases, with 14 bases between. The CDR3 DNA reads as TGCAGCGTTGGTGAACAGGGTTACGGAAACACCATATATTTT. This translates into CSVGEQGYGNTIYF. The variable domain in full, with the rest retrieved from reference TRBV29-1 and TRBJ1-3, is SAVISQKPSRDICQRGTSLTIQCQVDSQVTMMFWYRQQPGQSLTLIATANQGSEATYESGFVIDKFPISRPNLTFSTLTVSNMSPEDSSIYLCSVGEQGYGNTIYFGEGSWLTVV.

This chain joins TRBV5-5 and TRBJ2-2, with D tentatively TRBD2 (5 bases). The CDR3 is 13 residues long. Germline-derived CDR1 and CDR2 are SGHKS and YYEKEE (reference sequence). Trimming took off 3 bases at V and 6 bases at J, with 9 bases between the two ends. The CDR3 sequence: CASSSVASGELFF. In nucleotides, the CDR3 is TGTGCCAGCAGCTCGGTAGCGTCCGGGGAGCTGTTTTTT.

With regard to this clone: Only one base separates this from a far larger clonotype, so it likely reflects a read error. Other DNA sequences within the sample encode an identical CDR3. CDR3 residues: CASSDLTRRGNQPQHF. The CDR3 bases are TGCGCCAGCAGTGACCTAACCCGGAGGGGCAATCAGCCCCAACATTTT. The chain couples TRBV10-2 to TRBJ1-5; a possible D gene is TRBD1 (5 bases). Germline CDR1 is WSHSY and CDR2 is SAAADI. The CDR3 has 16 amino acids.

This chain links TRBV14 with TRBJ1-1; a possible D gene is TRBD1 (5 bases). The CDR3 covers 14 residues. Germline CDR1 reads SGHDN; CDR2 reads FVKESK. Between the trimmed V and J ends, which lost 1 base and 11 bases, there was a span of 17 bases. CDR3: CASSQVGQGLVAFF. In nucleotides, the CDR3 is TGTGCCAGCAGCCAAGTCGGGCAGGGACTCGTCGCTTTCTTT.

The chain combines TRBV18 with TRBJ2-1; 8 nucleotides agree with TRBD2. The germline gives CDR1 KGHSH, CDR2 LQKENI. This CDR3 region has 16 residues. J lost 8 bases, V lost 0 bases, and 9 bases had no gene match. CDR3 residues: CASSPPWGREGHEQFF. Here the CDR3 DNA reads TGTGCCAGCTCACCACCTTGGGGACGGGAGGGGCATGAGCAGTTCTTC.

The gene calls are TRBV6-5 and TRBJ1-1; the D is unclear. Deletions cut 4 bases from V and 5 bases from J, with 14 bases between. This CDR3 has 14 amino acids. Germline CDR1 reads MNHEY; CDR2 reads SVGAGI. The CDR3 DNA sequence: TGTGCCAGCAGTTTGGAGAGAGGTGGGACTGAAGCTTTCTTT. Residues: CASSLERGGTEAFF.

On this clone: The junction and the germline gene differ at one end; a read error may be behind it. The V gene is TRBV7-7, the J gene TRBJ2-1, with D maybe TRBD2 (6 bases). CDR1 is SSHAT and CDR2 is FNYEAQ in the germline V gene (reference sequence). CDR3 length equals 16 residues. The CDR3 reads CASSRTGQGGNDEQFF. In DNA form, the CDR3 reads TGTGCTAGCAGCCGTACGGGGCAAGGAGGGAACGATGAGCAGTTCTTC.

This clone appeared a few times. This CDR3 is also generated by other DNA sequences in the sample. The J gene is TRBJ1-1, the V gene TRBV29-1; D may be TRBD1 (6 bases). The CDR3 sequence is 12 residues long. With 6 bases removed from V and 1 base from J, the gap between germline ends came to 9 bases. CDR1 is SQVTM and CDR2 is ANQGSEA in the germline V gene. The CDR3 region is CSVRGGNTEAFF. As DNA, the CDR3 is TGCAGCGTCCGAGGGGGGAACACTGAAGCTTTCTTT.

This clone was seen more than once but under ten times. The chain carries TRBV19 and TRBJ1-1, with D possibly TRBD1 on 5 matching bases. V was cut by 10 bases and J by 3 bases, with 18 bases left in between. The germline V gene encodes CDR1 LNHDA and CDR2 SQIVND (reference sequence). CDR3 length: 14 residues. The CDR3 DNA reads as TGTGCCACCGGAACGGGACGCTTTGACACTGAAGCTTTCTTT. This encodes CATGTGRFDTEAFF. Full variable domain (remainder filled in from reference TRBV19 and TRBJ1-1): DGGITQSPKYLFRKEGQNVTLSCEQNLNHDAMYWYRQDPGQGLRLIYYSQIVNDFQKGDIAEGYSVSREKKESFPLTVTSAQKNPTAFYLCATGTGRFDTEAFFGQGTRLTVV.

This rearrangement joins TRBV5-4 to TRBJ2-5; TRBD1 matches at 7 bases. Germline CDR1 reads SGHNT; CDR2 reads YYREEE (reference sequence). V gave up 4 bases and J gave up 0 bases; unmatched junction bases: 6. The CDR3 has 15 residues. CDR3 nucleotide sequence: TGTGCCAGCAGCCCGGGACAGATGTACCAAGAGACCCAGTACTTC. Its translation: CASSPGQMYQETQYF.

The count of this clone is one. The chain employs TRBV5-1 and TRBJ2-3; unclear D gene. V lost 3 bases and J 2 bases, leaving 10 bases between the germline ends. Per germline, CDR1 SGHRS and CDR2 YFSETQ. This CDR3 spans 14 amino acids. The CDR3 loop reads CASSSTAHTDTQYF. The DNA for the CDR3 is TGCGCCAGCAGCTCCACGGCCCACACAGATACGCAGTATTTT.

The V and J genes are TRBV7-9 and TRBJ1-3; D uncertain. This CDR3 spans 13 amino acids. V was shortened by 3 bases and J by 3 bases, with 6 bases between the two germline ends. Germline V gene sequence: CDR1 SEHNR, CDR2 FQNEAQ (reference sequence). Here the CDR3 DNA reads TGTGCCAGCAGCTTGGGAGGTGGAAACACCATATATTTT. Translation gives CASSLGGGNTIYF.

The J gene is TRBJ2-1, the V gene TRBV7-3, with D uncertain. CDR3 length: 16 residues. V lost 5 bases and J lost 13, with 27 bases in between. Per germline, CDR1 SGHTA and CDR2 FQGTGA. In DNA form, the CDR3 reads TGTGCCAGCAGCCCTTTTGGGAACTCGCGCGATGGGAACCAGTTCTTC. It specifies CASSPFGNSRDGNQFF.

About this clone itself: It is likely a read error: a sequence one base away is far more abundant. This rearrangement joins TRBV4-3 to TRBJ2-5; D is ambiguous. The CDR3 length is 15 residues. V lost 0 bases and J lost 4, with 12 bases in between. Germline CDR1 is LGHNA and CDR2 is YSLEER. Here the CDR3 DNA reads TGCGCCAGCAGCCAAGATACGGAGAAGGGAGAGACCCAGTACTTC. This encodes CASSQDTEKGETQYF.